Following are 31 T cell receptor beta chains from one sample sequenced in a study of radiotherapy plus CTLA-4 blockade in lung cancer. Profiling relied on immunoSEQ multiplex PCR, and the TCRdb table lists in-frame clones only, not all of them. The sample shows around 70,000 clones, about nine tenths of them seen only once. The sample was peripheral blood, taken from a patient treated with radiotherapy plus ipilimumab. These TCRs come from a human donor with non-small cell lung cancer that progressed on radiotherapy plus ipilimumab.

The gene calls are TRBV30 and TRBJ2-4; TRBD1 or TRBD2 may be the D gene (5 bases each). V lost 1 base, J lost 1 base, and 5 bases lay in between. The germline V gene has CDR1 GTSNPN and CDR2 SVGIG (reference sequence). The CDR3 runs 13 residues. The CDR3 region is CAWSGGAKNIQYF. CDR3 sequence (DNA): TGTGCCTGGAGTGGGGGGGCCAAAAACATTCAGTACTTC.

The rearrangement links TRBV5-4 to TRBJ2-1, with 11 bases lining up with TRBD2. CDR3 length: 16 residues. Germline CDR1 and CDR2: SGHNT and YYREEE (reference sequence). V dropped 0 bases and J dropped 6; count of bases not matched to a gene: 5. CDR3 bases: TGTGCCAGCAGCTTGGGTAGCGGGAGGGCCGCCAATGAGCAGTTCTTC. Translating gives CASSLGSGRAANEQFF.

This chain links TRBV28 with TRBJ2-2; D might be TRBD1 (5 bases). CDR3 size: 14 residues. The V end was cut by 5 bases, the J end by 3 bases, with 10 bases between. Germline V gene sequence: CDR1 MDHEN, CDR2 SYDVKM. The DNA of the CDR3 is TGTGCCAGCAGTCCCGTGGGGCACACCGGGGAGCTGTTTTTT. Translated: CASSPVGHTGELFF.

The chain recombines TRBV6-4 with TRBJ2-1; 9 positions match TRBD2. The CDR3 contains 17 residues. J was trimmed by 3 bases and V by 2 bases; bases with no gene match: 8. CDR1 MRHNA and CDR2 SNTAGT come from the germline V gene. CDR3 bases: TGTGCCAGCAGTGACCGGATGGCGGGAGGGATCTACAATGAGCAGTTCTTC. Translated, it gives CASSDRMAGGIYNEQFF.

The chain uses TRBV30 and TRBJ1-4, with TRBD1 as a possible D gene (6 bases). The CDR3 has 15 amino acids. The V end was cut by 0 bases, the J end by 7 bases, with 15 bases between. Germline V gives CDR1 GTSNPN, CDR2 SVGIG (reference sequence). CDR3 region: CAWSVGGALTEKLFF. The DNA of the CDR3 is TGTGCCTGGAGTGTCGGGGGGGCTCTTACTGAAAAACTGTTTTTT.

This chain joins TRBV5-5 and TRBJ1-3; 7 bases match TRBD1. The CDR3 has 14 amino acids. V gave up 5 bases and J gave up 3 bases; unmatched junction bases: 5. Per germline, CDR1 SGHKS and CDR2 YYEKEE (reference sequence). CDR3 sequence: CASSITGVGNTIYF. CDR3 coding DNA: TGTGCCAGCAGTATTACAGGGGTTGGAAACACCATATATTTT. The variable domain in full, with the rest retrieved from reference TRBV5-5 and TRBJ1-3, is DAGVTQSPTHLIKTRGQQVTLRCSPISGHKSVSWYQQVLGQGPQFIFQYYEKEERGRGNFPDRFSARQFPNYSSELNVNALLLGDSALYLCASSITGVGNTIYFGEGSWLTVV.

The chain joins TRBV12-5 to TRBJ2-7; 7 nucleotides line up with TRBD1. The J segment lost 3 bases and the V segment lost 2 bases, leaving 7 bases of the junction unmatched. The CDR3 loop spans 15 amino acids. Germline V lookup: CDR1 LGHNT, CDR2 FRNRAP. CDR3 region: CASGLTRDSNYEQYF. As DNA, the CDR3 is TGTGCTAGTGGTTTGACCCGGGACAGCAACTACGAGCAGTACTTC.

The chain links TRBV5-1 to TRBJ2-4; tentative D call: TRBD2 (6 bases). From germline, CDR1 is SGHRS and CDR2 YFSETQ. V dropped 2 bases and J dropped 0 bases, with 9 bases sitting between them. This CDR3 region has 15 residues. CDR3 nucleotides: TGCGCCAGCAGCTTAGAGGGACTAGCCAAAAACATTCAGTACTTC. It yields the protein CASSLEGLAKNIQYF.

The V and J genes are TRBV11-3 and TRBJ2-5; the match to TRBD1 covers 7 bases. The germline gives CDR1 SGHNT, CDR2 YENEEA. The CDR3 is made up of 15 amino acids. V was clipped by 0 bases and J by 4 bases; unmatched bases: 5. The CDR3 DNA sequence: TGTGCCAGCAGCTTAGAGGGTAACAGGGGAGAGACCCAGTACTTC. This encodes CASSLEGNRGETQYF.

This sequence joins TRBV7-9 and TRBJ2-1; the match to TRBD2 covers 7 bases. J was trimmed by 4 bases and V by 3 bases; bases with no gene match: 3. CDR3 length equals 14 residues. Germline V gene data show CDR1 as SEHNR and CDR2 as FQNEAQ (reference sequence). The CDR3 bases are TGTGCCAGCAGCTTGGCGCGGGGGTACAATGAGCAGTTCTTC. Its translation is CASSLARGYNEQFF.

This clone was detected once. V gene TRBV7-8 combines with J gene TRBJ2-1, with D maybe TRBD2 (7 bases). CDR1 and CDR2 (germline): SGHVS, FQNEAQ. The CDR3 runs to 15 residues. The V end was cut by 3 bases, the J end by 5 bases, with 14 bases between. The CDR3 sequence: CASSLVGGRNNEQFF. DNA for the CDR3: TGTGCCAGCAGCTTGGTCGGGGGGCGAAACAATGAGCAGTTCTTC.

The chain joins TRBV30 to TRBJ2-7; TRBD2 matches at 8 bases. This CDR3 contains 15 residues. V was clipped by 1 base and J by 2 bases; unmatched bases: 7. Germline V CDR1 and CDR2: GTSNPN, SVGIG (reference sequence). Here the CDR3 reads CAWSDETSDTYEQYF. CDR3 coding DNA: TGTGCCTGGAGTGATGAGACTAGCGATACCTACGAGCAGTACTTC. Filled out from reference TRBV30 and TRBJ2-7, the complete variable domain reads SQTIHQWPATLVQPVGSPLSLECTVEGTSNPNLYWYRQAAGRGLQLLFYSVGIGQISSEVPQNLSASRPQDRQFILSSKKLLLSDSGFYLCAWSDETSDTYEQYFGPGTRLTVT.

This clone was observed a single time. The chain is built from TRBV6-5 and TRBJ1-1; 8 bases are a match to TRBD1. V was pared by 4 bases and J by 5 bases, with 3 bases of the junction left unmatched. CDR1 MNHEY and CDR2 SVGAGI come from the germline V gene. CDR3 length: 13 amino acids. The CDR3 DNA reads as TGTGCCAGCAGTTTCACAGGGGGGACTGAAGCTTTCTTT. This codes for CASSFTGGTEAFF.

This clone was seen more than once but under ten times. V is TRBV30 and J is TRBJ2-5, with D perhaps being TRBD1 or TRBD2 (5 bases each). This CDR3 is 16 amino acids long. Germline V lookup: CDR1 GTSNPN, CDR2 SVGIG (reference sequence). V lost 0 bases to trimming and J lost 4 bases, with 18 bases between them. CDR3 bases: TGTGCCTGGAGTGTCAATCTGGGGGTCTTAGGAGAGACCCAGTACTTC. Translation: CAWSVNLGVLGETQYF.

This clone was recorded once. The J gene is TRBJ1-2, the V gene TRBV9; 10 bases match TRBD1. The germline V gene has CDR1 SGDLS and CDR2 YYNGEE. V dropped 3 bases and J dropped 8; count of bases not matched to a gene: 7. The CDR3 runs 14 residues. CDR3 nucleotide sequence: TGTGCCAGCAGCGGCGGGACAGGGGTGTGGGGCTACACCTTC. Translated, it gives CASSGGTGVWGYTF.

Here the CDR3 reads CSVEDFNGIMNTEAFF. The CDR3 DNA reads TGCAGCGTTGAAGATTTCAACGGAATCATGAACACTGAAGCTTTCTTT. The chain carries TRBV29-1 and TRBJ1-1; D is uncertain. CDR1 is SQVTM and CDR2 is ANQGSEA in the germline V gene. This CDR3 comprises 16 residues. The V gene lost 0 bases and the J gene lost 0 bases, with 14 bases spanning the gap.

The rearrangement links TRBV11-3 to TRBJ2-7; TRBD1 aligns across 7 bases. The V gene's germline CDR1 is SGHNT and CDR2 YENEEA. The CDR3 spans 15 residues. V trimming: 0 bases; J trimming: 2 bases; junction bases outside the gene matches: 4. The CDR3 DNA reads TGTGCCAGCAGCTTAGATCGAGGGACAGCCTACGAGCAGTACTTC. This codes for CASSLDRGTAYEQYF.

This sequence joins TRBV30 and TRBJ1-1; D perhaps matches TRBD1 (6 bases). The CDR3 length is 13 residues. Trimming took 3 bases from V and 6 from J, leaving 14 bases between them. Germline-derived CDR1 and CDR2 are GTSNPN and SVGIG (reference sequence). The CDR3 DNA sequence: TGTGCCTGGAGGAATTCTCAGGGGTCTGAAGCTTTCTTT. Translation: CAWRNSQGSEAFF.

The chain employs TRBV30 and TRBJ1-1; TRBD1 might be the D (6 bases). V dropped 3 bases and J dropped 4 bases, with 18 bases sitting between them. This CDR3 is built from 15 residues. The germline CDR1 and CDR2 sequences are GTSNPN and SVGIG (reference sequence). Here the CDR3 DNA reads TGTGCCTGGAGCGCACTTGGGGGGCAGGGCACTGAAGCTTTCTTT. Residues: CAWSALGGQGTEAFF. Drawing the rest from reference TRBV30 and TRBJ1-1, the complete variable domain is SQTIHQWPATLVQPVGSPLSLECTVEGTSNPNLYWYRQAAGRGLQLLFYSVGIGQISSEVPQNLSASRPQDRQFILSSKKLLLSDSGFYLCAWSALGGQGTEAFFGQGTRLTVV.

This chain joins TRBV29-1 and TRBJ2-2; 9 bases fit TRBD1. This CDR3 has 13 amino acids. V shed 5 bases and J 4 bases; nucleotides not matched to a gene: 2. Germline V gene lookup returns CDR1 SQVTM and CDR2 ANQGSEA. The CDR3 DNA sequence: TGCAGCGTTCAGACAGGGGGCACCGGGGAGCTGTTTTTT. It translates to CSVQTGGTGELFF.

This clone has more than one count but fewer than ten. An end of the junction differs from the germline gene, which may be a read error. V usage is TRBV7-7 and J usage is TRBJ2-5, with TRBD2 matching over 7 bases. The CDR3 has 16 amino acids. Germline loops: CDR1 SSHAT, CDR2 FNYEAQ (reference sequence). The CDR3 sequence is CASSIGRTVMGETQYF. DNA of the CDR3: TGTGCTAGCAGCATCGGGAGGACGGTTATGGGGGAGACCCAGTACTTC.

The rearrangement joins TRBV2 to TRBJ2-6; 8 nucleotides match TRBD1. This CDR3 is 19 amino acids long. Unmatched junction bases numbered 17, after V lost 8 bases and J lost 2 bases. Germline lookup yields CDR1 SNHLY and CDR2 FYNNEI. The CDR3 DNA reads TGTGCCAGCCAAAAATACCCCGAGACAGGGGTGGCTGGGGCCAACGTCCTGACTTTC. It is translated as CASQKYPETGVAGANVLTF.

V is TRBV15 and J is TRBJ2-2, with 11 bases identical to TRBD2. The CDR3 loop spans 16 amino acids. V gave up 2 bases and J gave up 4 bases; unmatched junction bases: 3. Germline loops: CDR1 LNHNV, CDR2 YYDKDF (reference sequence). CDR3 region: CATSRPGTSGTGELFF. The CDR3 DNA reads as TGTGCCACCAGCAGACCCGGGACTAGCGGCACCGGGGAGCTGTTTTTT. Variable domain in full (rest from reference TRBV15 and TRBJ2-2): DAMVIQNPRYQVTQFGKPVTLSCSQTLNHNVMYWYQQKSSQAPKLLFHYYDKDFNNEADTPDNFQSRRPNTSFCFLDIRSPGLGDTAMYLCATSRPGTSGTGELFFGEGSRLTVL.

The chain has TRBV6-6 and TRBJ2-7; 7 bases match TRBD2. The CDR3 loop spans 15 amino acids. Losses at the gene ends were 7 bases for V and 2 bases for J; bases not matched to a gene: 11. Germline loops: CDR1 MNHNY, CDR2 SVGAGI (reference sequence). CDR3 sequence reads: CASTESGNMPYEQYF. CDR3 in DNA: TGTGCCAGCACCGAAAGCGGGAATATGCCCTACGAGCAGTACTTC.

This clone came up once. This chain joins TRBV18 and TRBJ2-7, with 13 bases fitting TRBD2. The CDR3 consists of 15 residues. Germline-derived CDR1 and CDR2 are KGHSH and LQKENI. V shed 3 bases, J shed 5 bases, and the junction held 4 bases outside the gene matches. This chain's CDR3 is CASSPGTSGAHEQYV. DNA for the CDR3: TGTGCCAGCTCACCCGGGACTAGCGGGGCTCACGAGCAGTACGTC.

V gene TRBV10-3 combines with J gene TRBJ1-1, with D possibly matching TRBD1 (5 bases). Trimming took off 6 bases at V and 6 bases at J, with 11 bases between the two ends. Germline CDR1 is ENHRY and CDR2 is SYGVKD. The CDR3 spans 12 residues. The CDR3: CAIRGQGAEAFF. CDR3 in DNA: TGTGCCATCAGGGGCCAGGGCGCTGAAGCTTTCTTT.

V is TRBV4-1 and J is TRBJ2-2; the D is unclear. Germline V gene lookup returns CDR1 MGHRA and CDR2 YSYEKL. Trimming left V 2 bases short and J 6 bases short, with 13 bases between. This CDR3 is 15 amino acids long. The CDR3 spells CASSQPTSKAGELFF. Written as DNA, the CDR3 is TGCGCCAGCAGCCAACCGACAAGTAAGGCCGGGGAGCTGTTTTTT.

The chain combines TRBV4-1 with TRBJ2-2; D is possibly TRBD1 or TRBD2 (5 bases each). V was trimmed by 0 bases and J by 3 bases, leaving 14 bases between them. This CDR3 has 17 amino acids. Germline V lookup: CDR1 MGHRA, CDR2 YSYEKL. The CDR3 loop is CASSQDWGPGYTGELFF. As DNA, the CDR3 is TGCGCCAGCAGCCAAGACTGGGGACCGGGGTACACCGGGGAGCTGTTTTTT.

The chain is built from TRBV5-1 and TRBJ1-5; D remains unclear. The CDR3 spans 15 residues. V lost 0 bases and J lost 3, with 10 bases in between. In germline, CDR1 is SGHRS, CDR2 YFSETQ. CDR3 nucleotide sequence: TGCGCCAGCAGCTTGGAAGGCCAGGCCAATCAGCCCCAGCATTTT. Encoded protein: CASSLEGQANQPQHF.

The chain links TRBV7-9 to TRBJ2-2; 9 positions agree with TRBD2. The germline V gene has CDR1 SEHNR and CDR2 FQNEAQ (reference sequence). V was pared by 4 bases and J by 1 base, with 4 bases of the junction left unmatched. This CDR3 has 16 amino acids. This CDR3 reads CASSSPSGMNTGELFF. The CDR3 DNA is TGTGCCAGCAGCTCACCTAGCGGGATGAACACCGGGGAGCTGTTTTTT.

The chain links TRBV12-5 to TRBJ2-1; weak D call: TRBD2 (6 bases). The V end was cut by 3 bases, the J end by 6 bases, with 9 bases between. The length of the CDR3 is 13 residues. CDR1 and CDR2 (germline): LGHNT, FRNRAP. The CDR3 DNA reads as TGTGCTAGTGGTTTAAGAGCGGGCAATGAGCAGTTCTTC. Its protein product is CASGLRAGNEQFF.